This T cell receptor beta chain derives from a study of T cell repertoires in cytomegalovirus infection. TCRdb used MiXCR to reprocess the reads, holding one entry per CDR3 protein. The repertoire includes over 250,000 distinct CDR3 sequences, about 20% of them detected once, and approximately 20% sits in the top ten. This clonotype was seen a few times. The antigen remains undetermined. The germline V gene encodes CDR1 SGDLS and CDR2 YYNGEE. This CDR3 comprises 15 residues. J was trimmed by 4 bases and V by 3 bases; bases with no gene match: 4. The clonotype was recovered from a human donor in good health (CMV status not recorded). Some clones in this sample may be carry-over from other donors' samples. The chain carries TRBV9 and TRBJ2-1; 10 bases line up with TRBD2. Sequences were derived from cultured PBMCs, sampled from culture after CMV antigen stimulation. The CDR3 spells CASSETSGEYNEQFF. The CDR3 nucleotides read TGTGCCAGCAGCGAAACTAGCGGGGAATACAATGAGCAGTTCTTC.